This entry features one T cell receptor beta chain sequence. This specimen belongs to a study of blood T cell repertoires in COVID-19. The wider study: Acute-phase and convalescent COVID-19 samples originated in the United States, Italy and Spain.

TCRdb keeps only in-frame clones here, not all; method: immunoSEQ multiplex PCR. This repertoire shows roughly 78,000 clones, 86% found once; its top ten account for 1.9%. Sequencing input: peripheral blood. The clonotype comes from a woman in her sixties with acute or convalescent COVID-19.

This CDR3 is CASSQGNAGGRDTQYF. CDR3 coding DNA: TGCGCCAGCAGCCAAGGGAACGCGGGGGGGAGAGATACGCAGTATTTT. The chain joins TRBV4-3 to TRBJ2-3; 9 positions match TRBD2. The V and J ends lost 1 base and 5 bases, in that order; junction bases with no gene match: 7. Germline loops: CDR1 LGHNA, CDR2 YSLEER. The length of the CDR3 is 16 residues.